This record concerns one T cell receptor (beta chain) sequence. Trimming shortened V by 3 bases and J by 3 bases, and 9 bases separated the two germline ends. The CDR3 length is 15 residues. The germline gives CDR1 MNHNS, CDR2 SASEGT. The sample is drawn from a study of technical replicates of blood from a handful of donors. Clones were read by immunoSEQ multiplex PCR, and TCRdb kept only the in-frame ones, dropping some. The sample comprises around 90,000 clones, approximately 94% of which are singletons, and about 0.27% rests with the top ten. The TCR was taken from a human donor in good health. Sequences were obtained from T cells isolated from PBMCs. The chain carries TRBV6-1 and TRBJ1-6; D is unresolved. The CDR3 coding sequence is TGTGCCAGCAGTGAGGCGGGGATCTATAATTCACCCCTCCACTTT. Its translation is CASSEAGIYNSPLHF.